Listed below are T cell receptor beta chains from one sample, sequenced in a study of CD4 T cells in relation to SARS-CoV-2 and coronaviruses. Their specific antigens are unknown. Some clones are missing from TCRdb's copy, which holds only in-frame ones; the method was immunoSEQ multiplex PCR. The sample carries under 25,000 clones, around 80% recorded once. Sequences were obtained from CD4+ T cells from PBMCs, cultured in vitro. The receptors stem from a human donor in good health. CDR3s include the opening cysteine and the closing phenylalanine or tryptophan. Fields, in order: clone size, D gene, V gene, J gene, CDR3 protein, CDR3 DNA. The D gene is left open where the match is weak. Only part of the rows carry a size: once, few, many, or a class if the clone is expanded.

.	TRBD1	TRBV18	TRBJ2-5	CASSPTGQGLETQYF	TGTGCCAGCTCACCAACGGGACAGGGCTTGGAGACCCAGTACTTC
.	TRBD1	TRBV28	TRBJ1-2	CASSRYRGNGYTF	TGTGCCAGCAGTCGGTACAGGGGTAATGGCTACACCTTC
once	TRBD1	TRBV4-1	TRBJ1-1	CASSQKTGGRNTEAFF	TGCGCCAGCAGCCAGAAGACAGGGGGCAGAAACACTGAAGCTTTCTTT
.	.	TRBV28	TRBJ2-5	CASSLQLDSQETQYF	TGTGCCAGCAGTTTACAACTGGACAGTCAAGAGACCCAGTACTTC
.	.	TRBV12-5	TRBJ1-2	CASGLVLDSGYTF	TGTGCTAGTGGTTTGGTACTTGACAGTGGCTACACCTTC
.	.	TRBV14	TRBJ1-3	CASSPLGPGNTIYF	TGTGCCAGCAGCCCGCTAGGGCCTGGAAACACCATATATTTT
few	.	TRBV6-5	TRBJ2-7	CATDSDLAYEQYF	TGTGCCACAGACAGCGACTTAGCCTACGAGCAGTACTTC
few	.	TRBV4-1	TRBJ2-7	CASSLSDRWGYEQYF	TGCGCCAGCAGCCTATCAGACAGGTGGGGGTACGAGCAGTACTTC
.	TRBD2	TRBV6-6	TRBJ2-3	CASSYGAGDTDTQYF	TGTGCCAGCAGTTACGGTGCGGGAGACACAGATACGCAGTATTTT
.	TRBD1	TRBV3-1/TRBV3-2	TRBJ1-1	CASSPGQGSTEAFF	TGTGCCAGCAGCCCCGGACAGGGCAGCACTGAAGCTTTCTTT
.	TRBD1	TRBV5-8	TRBJ2-5	CASTQGQSMGETQYF	TGTGCCAGCACCCAGGGACAGTCCATGGGAGAGACCCAGTACTTC
.	TRBD1	TRBV30	TRBJ2-4	CAWRDWDRLAKNIQYF	TGTGCCTGGAGGGACTGGGACAGACTAGCCAAAAACATTCAGTACTTC
.	.	TRBV7-2	TRBJ1-5	CASSSYSNQPQHF	TGTGCCAGCAGCTCCTATAGCAATCAGCCCCAGCATTTT
once	TRBD2	TRBV29-1	TRBJ2-4	CSVAAGRLGAKNIQYF	TGCAGCGTTGCTGCCGGGAGGCTAGGAGCCAAAAACATTCAGTACTTC
.	.	TRBV10-3	TRBJ2-1	CAISESLDGYEQFF	TGTGCCATCAGTGAGTCCCTAGATGGCTATGAGCAGTTCTTC
.	TRBD2	TRBV6-5	TRBJ2-1	CASIFEGGYNEQFF	TGTGCCAGCATTTTCGAGGGAGGGTACAATGAGCAGTTCTTC
.	.	TRBV12-3/TRBV12-4	TRBJ2-3	CASRPTTVDTQYF	TGTGCCAGCAGACCGACTACCGTAGATACGCAGTATTTT
.	TRBD2	TRBV18	TRBJ2-3	CASSPGLAGVMTDTQYF	TGTGCCAGCTCACCAGGACTAGCGGGAGTAATGACAGATACGCAGTATTTT
.	.	TRBV6-5	TRBJ1-5	CASSPTGFQPQHF	TGTGCCAGCAGTCCTACAGGGTTCCAGCCCCAGCATTTT
.	.	TRBV7-9	TRBJ1-3	CASLGAGGNTIYF	TGTGCCTCATTAGGGGCAGGCGGAAACACCATATATTTT
.	.	TRBV11-2	TRBJ2-5	CASSSAGFSETQYF	TGTGCCAGCAGCTCAGCAGGGTTTTCAGAGACCCAGTACTTC
few	.	TRBV3-1/TRBV3-2	TRBJ1-1	CASSQDVTEAFF	TGTGCCAGCAGCCAAGATGTTACTGAAGCTTTCTTT
.	TRBD2	TRBV6-4	TRBJ2-7	CASSDSAGGSYEQYF	TGTGCCAGCAGTGACTCGGCGGGAGGCTCCTACGAGCAGTACTTC
.	.	TRBV6-5	TRBJ2-5	CASTEDASRGETQYF	TGTGCCAGCACCGAGGACGCTTCCCGGGGGGAGACCCAGTACTTC
.	TRBD2	TRBV5-5	TRBJ2-7	CASSWDLRTSGDKQYF	TGTGCCAGCAGCTGGGACCTCCGGACTAGCGGGGACAAGCAGTACTTC
.	TRBD1	TRBV19	TRBJ2-1	CASSTNRGLHNEQFF	TGTGCCAGTAGTACCAACAGGGGGCTTCACAATGAGCAGTTCTTC
.	.	TRBV11-3	TRBJ2-7	CASSLDPLSVGPSYEQYF	TGTGCCAGCAGCTTAGACCCCCTTAGCGTGGGACCTTCCTACGAGCAGTACTTC
few	.	TRBV27	TRBJ1-3	CASSITGTVHGNTIYF	TGTGCCAGCAGTATCACCGGGACTGTACATGGAAACACCATATATTTT
.	.	TRBV2	TRBJ2-1	CASSEGQGFGNEQFF	TGTGCCAGCAGTGAGGGGCAGGGCTTCGGAAATGAGCAGTTCTTC
.	.	TRBV3-1/TRBV3-2	TRBJ2-2	CASSQGARYQNTGELFF	TGTGCCAGCAGCCAAGGGGCTCGCTACCAGAACACCGGGGAGCTGTTTTTT
.	.	TRBV30	TRBJ1-3	CAWSLGRDTIYF	TGTGCCTGGAGCCTAGGGCGGGACACCATATATTTT
few	.	TRBV19	TRBJ1-1	CASSIGYRVPGEAFF	TGTGCCAGTAGTATAGGTTACAGGGTACCGGGTGAAGCTTTCTTT
.	TRBD2	TRBV6-5	TRBJ2-5	CASSLAVFQETQYF	TGTGCCAGCAGCCTAGCGGTTTTCCAAGAGACCCAGTACTTC
.	TRBD2	TRBV10-3	TRBJ2-7	CAIGKAGAYEQYF	TGTGCCATCGGGAAAGCGGGGGCCTACGAGCAGTACTTC
few	TRBD1	TRBV10-3	TRBJ2-7	CAISRPGTDSYEQYF	TGTGCCATCAGTCGCCCCGGGACAGATTCCTACGAGCAGTACTTC
.	.	TRBV11-2	TRBJ1-4	CASSLDPPGGTNEKLFF	TGTGCCAGCAGCTTAGACCCGCCCGGGGGCACTAATGAAAAACTGTTTTTT
large	.	TRBV7-3	TRBJ2-1	CASSLYGSGEQFF	TGTGCCAGCAGCCTCTACGGGAGCGGTGAGCAGTTCTTC
.	.	TRBV5-6	TRBJ2-1	CASSLGGTRFYNEQFF	TGTGCCAGCAGCTTGGGCGGGACAAGGTTCTACAATGAGCAGTTCTTC
.	.	TRBV18	TRBJ2-7	CASSPPVGQGRYEQYF	TGTGCCAGCTCACCACCGGTGGGGCAGGGTCGTTACGAGCAGTACTTC
.	.	TRBV6-2/TRBV6-3	TRBJ2-7	CASSYEGDDYEQYF	TGTGCCAGCAGTTACGAGGGGGATGACTACGAGCAGTACTTC
.	TRBD2	TRBV29-1	TRBJ2-1	CSVEMFGTSGRAQQFF	TGCAGCGTTGAAATGTTCGGGACTAGCGGGAGGGCCCAGCAGTTCTTC
.	TRBD1	TRBV29-1	TRBJ1-2	CSVDSGTVYGYTF	TGCAGCGTTGACTCTGGGACAGTCTATGGCTACACCTTC
.	.	TRBV5-1	TRBJ2-2	CASSSGVAQEHTGELFF	TGCGCCAGCAGCTCGGGGGTGGCTCAAGAGCACACCGGGGAGCTGTTTTTT
.	.	TRBV3-1/TRBV3-2	TRBJ1-1	CASSHPSGTEAFF	TGTGCCAGCAGCCATCCGAGTGGGACTGAAGCTTTCTTT
.	.	TRBV19	TRBJ1-4	CASSIGETRNEKLFF	TGTGCCAGTAGTATCGGCGAGACCCGGAATGAAAAACTGTTTTTT
.	TRBD1	TRBV2	TRBJ2-7	CASRAPDRGYYEQYF	TGTGCCAGCAGGGCCCCCGACAGGGGGTATTACGAGCAGTACTTC
few	TRBD1	TRBV12-5	TRBJ2-2	CASGSGQGLTGELFF	TGTGCTAGTGGTTCTGGACAGGGACTCACCGGGGAGCTGTTTTTT
.	.	TRBV2	TRBJ2-6	CASSEGAVPGANVLTF	TGTGCCAGCAGTGAAGGGGCAGTACCTGGGGCCAACGTCCTGACTTTC
few	.	TRBV2	TRBJ2-1	CASSEAQTQYNEQFF	TGTGCCAGCAGTGAAGCGCAGACACAATACAATGAGCAGTTCTTC
once	.	TRBV9	TRBJ1-1	CASSVGGLSLNTEAFF	TGTGCCAGCAGCGTAGGGGGGCTATCTCTGAACACTGAAGCTTTCTTT
few	.	TRBV7-3	TRBJ2-7	CASSLYRVKGSCEQYF	TGTGCCAGCAGCTTGTATCGGGTCAAGGGGTCTTGCGAGCAGTACTTC
.	TRBD1	TRBV2	TRBJ1-2	CASTGQGANYGYTF	TGTGCCAGCACTGGGCAGGGGGCGAACTATGGCTACACCTTC
.	TRBD2	TRBV20-1	TRBJ2-1	CSASSDSGSKYNEQFF	TGCAGTGCTAGTTCTGATAGCGGGAGTAAGTACAATGAGCAGTTCTTC
once	.	TRBV12-3/TRBV12-4	TRBJ2-3	CASSFPSTDTQYF	TGTGCCAGCAGTTTTCCTTCCACAGATACGCAGTATTTT